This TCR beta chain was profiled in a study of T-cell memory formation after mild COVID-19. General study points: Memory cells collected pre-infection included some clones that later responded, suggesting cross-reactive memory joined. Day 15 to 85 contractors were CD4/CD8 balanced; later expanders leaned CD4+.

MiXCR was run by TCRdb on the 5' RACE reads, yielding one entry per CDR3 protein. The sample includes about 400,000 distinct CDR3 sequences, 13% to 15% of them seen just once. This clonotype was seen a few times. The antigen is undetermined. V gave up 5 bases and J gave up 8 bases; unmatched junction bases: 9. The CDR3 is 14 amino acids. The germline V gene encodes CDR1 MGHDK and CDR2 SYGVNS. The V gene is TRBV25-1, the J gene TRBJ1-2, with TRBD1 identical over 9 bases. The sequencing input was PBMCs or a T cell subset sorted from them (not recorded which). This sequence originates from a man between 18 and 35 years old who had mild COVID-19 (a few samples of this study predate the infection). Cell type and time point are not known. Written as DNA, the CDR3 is TGTGCCAGCAGTCACCCGCGGACAGGGGTCGGCTACACCTTC. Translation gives CASSHPRTGVGYTF.